The 29 T cell receptor beta chains in this list originate from one sample, sequenced in a study of blood T cell repertoires in COVID-19. TCRdb's table, derived via immunoSEQ multiplex PCR, lists solely in-frame clones and lacks some. The table shows approximately 190,000 clones, with around 80% occurring only once. Sequenced sample: peripheral blood. The origin of the receptors is a woman in her sixties or seventies with COVID-19, enrolled during active disease.

V gene TRBV27 combines with J gene TRBJ2-3; TRBD2 is a possible D gene (5 bases). V dropped 6 bases and J dropped 1 base, with 14 bases sitting between them. Germline-derived CDR1 and CDR2 are MNHEY and SMNVEV (reference sequence). The CDR3 sequence is 15 residues long. CDR3 sequence reads: CASSILDSRTDTQYF. CDR3 DNA sequence: TGTGCCAGCAGCATCCTGGACTCCCGCACAGATACGCAGTATTTT.

Comments on this clone: The junction does not match germline at one end; this may be a read error. V usage is TRBV7-9 and J usage is TRBJ2-7, with no clear D. This CDR3 has 13 residues. Per germline, CDR1 SEHNR and CDR2 FQNEAQ (reference sequence). The DNA of the CDR3 is TGTGCCAGCAGCCCTGGTTATGGCAGGCTCCCATCCTTC. It encodes CASSPGYGRLPSF.

The chain joins TRBV3-1 (or the pseudogene TRBV3-2) to TRBJ2-1, with 13 bases lining up with TRBD2. CDR1 is LGHDT, CDR2 YNNKEL, per germline (reference sequence). J was trimmed by 0 bases and V by 5 bases; bases with no gene match: 4. The CDR3 loop spans 17 amino acids. For the CDR3, the DNA is TGTGCCAGCAGCGGGACTAGCGGGGATAGCTCCTACAATGAGCAGTTCTTC. Amino acid sequence: CASSGTSGDSSYNEQFF.

The chain uses TRBV25-1 and TRBJ2-1; 11 bases match TRBD2. In germline, CDR1 is MGHDK, CDR2 SYGVNS. With 0 bases clipped from V and 7 bases from J, the junction kept 11 bases outside the gene matches. The CDR3 contains 18 residues. The CDR3 DNA reads as TGTGCCAGCAGTGAATACCCAGGGACTAGCGGAGGGCCAAATGAGCAGTTCTTC. Protein product: CASSEYPGTSGGPNEQFF.

The chain couples TRBV6-5 to TRBJ2-1, with D tentatively TRBD2 (6 bases). This CDR3 is built from 16 residues. Germline loops: CDR1 MNHEY, CDR2 SVGAGI. Between the trimmed V and J ends, which lost 2 bases and 2 bases, there was a span of 13 bases. The DNA for the CDR3 is TGTGCCAGCAGTTACGGAGTGGAGGGCCCCTACAATGAGCAGTTCTTC. It specifies CASSYGVEGPYNEQFF.

This chain joins TRBV21-1 and TRBJ2-2; the table calls TRBD2, which could not be checked here. TRBV21-1 is given as a pseudogene. This CDR3 has 16 residues. The CDR3 is CASSKDRGANTGELFF. In DNA form, the CDR3 reads TGTGCCAGCAGCAAAGATCGGGGGGCGAACACCGGGGAGCTGTTTTTT.

This rearrangement joins TRBV12-3 or TRBV12-4 to TRBJ1-4, with D unresolved. The CDR3 contains 13 residues. Deletions cut 9 bases from V and 8 bases from J, with 16 bases between. This CDR3 reads CASEDGVEEKLFF. The DNA for the CDR3 is TGTGCCAGTGAGGACGGGGTGGAAGAAAAACTGTTTTTT.

The chain has TRBV3-1 (or the pseudogene TRBV3-2) and TRBJ1-1, with D possibly being TRBD1 (6 bases). Trimming took off 5 bases at V and 4 bases at J, with 14 bases between the two ends. The germline V gene has CDR1 LGHDT and CDR2 YNNKEL (reference sequence). This CDR3 is 14 amino acids long. The CDR3 reads CASSVRGRGTEAFF. The CDR3 DNA reads TGTGCCAGCAGCGTCAGGGGACGCGGCACTGAAGCTTTCTTT.

V is TRBV7-2 and J is TRBJ1-1; no clear D gene. Deletions cut 0 bases from V and 0 bases from J, with 5 bases between. CDR1 and CDR2 (germline): SGHTA, FQGNSA. This CDR3 comprises 14 residues. The CDR3, as DNA: TGTGCCAGCAGCTTAGCCCCCTTGAACACTGAAGCTTTCTTT. It translates to CASSLAPLNTEAFF.

This chain connects TRBV18 to TRBJ1-4, with a tentative D call TRBD1 (5 bases). V was trimmed by 3 bases and J by 10 bases, leaving 15 bases between them. The CDR3 spans 14 residues. From germline, CDR1 is KGHSH and CDR2 LQKENI. CDR3 nucleotides: TGTGCCAGCTCACCGGGACTGCCGGAGGGAAAACTGTTTTTT. It codes for CASSPGLPEGKLFF.

The J gene is TRBJ1-6, the V gene TRBV7-6; TRBD1 is a possible D gene (6 bases). V lost 1 base and J 0 bases, leaving 16 bases between the germline ends. In germline, CDR1 is SGHVS, CDR2 FNYEAQ. The CDR3 is 19 amino acids. In DNA, the CDR3 is TGTGCCAGCAGCTTAGGGGGGCGCCTTTCTAGCTCCTATAATTCACCCCTCCACTTT. Its protein is CASSLGGRLSSSYNSPLHF.

This clone was seen once. This sequence joins TRBV2 and TRBJ2-7; the match to TRBD1 covers 7 bases. The germline gives CDR1 SNHLY, CDR2 FYNNEI. The CDR3 is 13 amino acids. Trimming removed 7 bases from V and 2 bases from J; junction bases left unmatched: 5. CDR3 amino acids: CASKMGQTYEQYV. In nucleotides, the CDR3 is TGTGCCAGCAAAATGGGACAGACCTACGAGCAGTACGTC.

The chain carries TRBV3-1 (or the pseudogene TRBV3-2) and TRBJ2-2, with TRBD2 matching over 7 bases. The CDR3 contains 15 residues. CDR1 and CDR2 (germline): LGHDT, YNNKEL (reference sequence). V shed 5 bases, J shed 4 bases, and the junction held 7 bases outside the gene matches. In DNA, the CDR3 is TGTGCCAGCAGCTTCGGGACTACACTCACCGGGGAGCTGTTTTTT. As protein: CASSFGTTLTGELFF.

The count of this clone is one. The chain joins TRBV28 to TRBJ2-7; TRBD1 matches at 9 bases. Unmatched junction bases numbered 2, after V lost 6 bases and J lost 2 bases. Germline V lookup: CDR1 MDHEN, CDR2 SYDVKM. The CDR3 length is 13 residues. The CDR3 DNA sequence: TGTGCCAGCAGGGGGACAGGGCCCTACGAGCAGTACTTC. Translating gives CASRGTGPYEQYF.

The chain has TRBV4-3 and TRBJ1-4, with D possibly matching TRBD1 (6 bases). Germline V gives CDR1 LGHNA, CDR2 YSLEER. V lost 1 base to trimming and J lost 5 bases, with 14 bases between them. The CDR3 has 16 residues. For the CDR3, the DNA is TGCGCCAGCAGCCAAGGACCACAGGGTGGGAATGAAAAACTGTTTTTT. Translated, it gives CASSQGPQGGNEKLFF.

The DNA of the CDR3 is TGTGCCAGCAGCGTAGGGGCGATGCGGGGGGGAATAACAGATACGCAGTATTTT. Translating gives CASSVGAMRGGITDTQYF. This chain connects TRBV9 to TRBJ2-3, with 9 bases fitting TRBD2. CDR1 SGDLS and CDR2 YYNGEE come from the germline V gene. Losses at the gene ends were 0 bases for V and 3 bases for J; bases not matched to a gene: 11. CDR3 length: 18 amino acids.

The gene calls are TRBV3-1 (or the pseudogene TRBV3-2) and TRBJ2-7; the D is unclear. CDR1 and CDR2 (germline): LGHDT, YNNKEL (reference sequence). The CDR3 is 13 residues long. Trimming removed 4 bases at V and 2 bases at J, with 9 bases between. CDR3 in DNA: TGTGCCAGCAGCCCTGACATAACCTACGAGCAGTACTTC. This translates into CASSPDITYEQYF.

The rearrangement uses TRBV5-1 and TRBJ2-2, with no clear D. From germline, CDR1 is SGHRS and CDR2 YFSETQ. V lost 0 bases to trimming and J lost 5 bases, with 11 bases between them. The CDR3 sequence is 15 residues long. CDR3 region: CASSLAPPGTGELFF. DNA for the CDR3: TGCGCCAGCAGCTTGGCCCCGCCAGGAACCGGGGAGCTGTTTTTT.

This rearrangement joins TRBV6-2 or TRBV6-3 to TRBJ2-3, with TRBD1 identical over 7 bases. The CDR3 totals 15 residues. J gave up 1 base and V 2 bases, and 3 bases lay outside the gene matches. Germline assignment: CDR1 MNHEY and CDR2 SVGEGT. CDR3 in amino acids: CASSYEGTGTDTQYF. For the CDR3, the DNA is TGTGCCAGCAGTTACGAAGGGACAGGCACAGATACGCAGTATTTT.

The chain carries TRBV6-5 and TRBJ1-2; D gene uncertain. The germline CDR1 and CDR2 sequences are MNHEY and SVGAGI. Trimming cost V 6 bases and J 2 bases, with 7 bases left between them. CDR3 length: 12 residues. The CDR3 sequence is CASSPYNYGYTF. The CDR3 nucleotides are TGTGCCAGCAGCCCCTACAACTATGGCTACACCTTC.

This chain joins TRBV19 and TRBJ2-7, with 10 bases identical to TRBD2. V shed 1 base and J 2 bases; nucleotides not matched to a gene: 2. CDR3 size: 15 residues. CDR1 and CDR2 from the germline V gene are LNHDA and SQIVND (reference sequence). The CDR3 loop is CASSIATSGPYEQYF. As DNA, the CDR3 is TGTGCCAGTAGTATAGCGACTAGCGGGCCCTACGAGCAGTACTTC.

About this clone: The sample contains more than one DNA sequence encoding this CDR3. The rearrangement uses TRBV9 and TRBJ2-3; a weak D match, TRBD2 (6 bases). CDR3 length: 16 amino acids. Germline CDR1 reads SGDLS; CDR2 reads YYNGEE. The V end lost 0 bases, the J end lost 0 bases, and 11 bases lay between the germline ends. CDR3 region: CASSVGTSGSTDTQYF. DNA for the CDR3: TGTGCCAGCAGCGTAGGAACCAGCGGGAGCACAGATACGCAGTATTTT.

The V gene is TRBV28, the J gene TRBJ1-6, with TRBD1 matching 8 bases. J gave up 9 bases and V 7 bases, and 8 bases lay outside the gene matches. CDR1 is MDHEN and CDR2 is SYDVKM in the germline V gene. This CDR3 contains 14 residues. The CDR3 DNA is TGTGCCAGCAACCCTCAGGGGGCGGGTTCACCCCTCCACTTT. Amino acids: CASNPQGAGSPLHF.

This chain joins TRBV10-3 and TRBJ2-3, with TRBD2 matching over 11 bases. V trimming: 0 bases; J trimming: 2 bases; junction bases outside the gene matches: 4. CDR1 ENHRY and CDR2 SYGVKD come from the germline V gene. The CDR3 length is 17 residues. DNA for the CDR3: TGTGCCATCAGTGAGTCTTCGACTAGCGGGATCACAGATACGCAGTATTTT. Amino acids: CAISESSTSGITDTQYF.

This chain joins TRBV5-1 and TRBJ2-3, with 9 bases that match TRBD1. Germline trimming cut 3 bases from V and 1 base from J; bases unmatched to any gene: 9. The germline V gene has CDR1 SGHRS and CDR2 YFSETQ. The CDR3 covers 17 residues. CDR3 nucleotide sequence: TGCGCCAGCAGCTCCAACCGGGACAGGGATGGCACAGATACGCAGTATTTT. Protein sequence: CASSSNRDRDGTDTQYF.

The chain links TRBV15 to TRBJ2-5; possibly TRBD2 for D (6 bases). Germline values: CDR1 LNHNV, CDR2 YYDKDF (reference sequence). The CDR3 has 16 residues. The V end was cut by 3 bases, the J end by 5 bases, with 19 bases between. The DNA of the CDR3 is TGTGCCACCAGCAGCGTGGTGATCGGGAGAGGTGAGACCCAGTACTTC. This codes for CATSSVVIGRGETQYF.

The chain uses TRBV7-6 and TRBJ2-5; possible D gene TRBD2, 5 bases. Trimming took 8 bases from V and 4 from J, leaving 14 bases between them. Germline V lookup: CDR1 SGHVS, CDR2 FNYEAQ. This CDR3 has 13 residues. In nucleotides, the CDR3 is TGTGCCAGCGGTGACTATCTCCTAGAGACCCAGTACTTC. Its protein product is CASGDYLLETQYF.

This CDR3 reads CASSDRTGGGGELFF. CDR3 in DNA: TGTGCCAGCAGTGATCGGACAGGGGGCGGCGGGGAGCTGTTTTTT. The V gene is TRBV6-4, the J gene TRBJ2-2; 11 nucleotides line up with TRBD1. There are 15 residues in the CDR3. After removal of 3 bases from V and 7 bases from J, the junction contained 4 bases not matched to a gene. Germline V gives CDR1 MRHNA, CDR2 SNTAGT.

This clone is a singleton in its sample. This chain links TRBV30 with TRBJ1-1, with TRBD1 as a possible D gene (6 bases). The CDR3 has 15 amino acids. From germline, CDR1 is GTSNPN and CDR2 SVGIG (reference sequence). The ends were cut back, 1 base at V and 1 base at J, with 13 bases in the middle. CDR3 loop: CAWSGLNRANTEAFF. CDR3 DNA: TGTGCCTGGAGTGGATTAAACAGGGCGAACACTGAAGCTTTCTTT.